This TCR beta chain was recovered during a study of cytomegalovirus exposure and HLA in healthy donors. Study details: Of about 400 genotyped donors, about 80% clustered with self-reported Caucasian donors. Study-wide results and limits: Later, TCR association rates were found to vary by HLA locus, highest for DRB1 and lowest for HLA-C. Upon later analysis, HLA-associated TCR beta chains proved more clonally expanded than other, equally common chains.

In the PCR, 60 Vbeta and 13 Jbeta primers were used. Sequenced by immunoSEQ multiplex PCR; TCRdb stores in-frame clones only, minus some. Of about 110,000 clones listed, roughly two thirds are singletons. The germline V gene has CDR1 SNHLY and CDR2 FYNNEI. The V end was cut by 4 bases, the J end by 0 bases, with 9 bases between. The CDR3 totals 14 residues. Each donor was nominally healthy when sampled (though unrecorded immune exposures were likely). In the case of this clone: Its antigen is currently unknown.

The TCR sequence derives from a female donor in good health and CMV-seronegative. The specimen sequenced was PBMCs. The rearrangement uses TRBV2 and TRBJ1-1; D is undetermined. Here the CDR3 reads CASSGRRMNTEAFF. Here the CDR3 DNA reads TGTGCCAGCAGTGGTCGGCGGATGAACACTGAAGCTTTCTTT.